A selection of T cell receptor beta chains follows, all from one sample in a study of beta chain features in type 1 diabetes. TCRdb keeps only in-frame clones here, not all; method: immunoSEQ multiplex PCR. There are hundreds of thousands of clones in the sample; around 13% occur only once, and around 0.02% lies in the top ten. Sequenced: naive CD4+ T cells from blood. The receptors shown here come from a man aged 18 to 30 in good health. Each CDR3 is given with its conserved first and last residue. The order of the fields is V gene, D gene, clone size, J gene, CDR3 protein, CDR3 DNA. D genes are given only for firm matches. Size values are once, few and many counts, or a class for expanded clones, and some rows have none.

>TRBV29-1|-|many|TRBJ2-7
CSAQGAYEQYF
TGCAGCGCCCAAGGAGCCTACGAGCAGTACTTC
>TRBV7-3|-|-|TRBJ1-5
CASSLEPDQPQHF
TGTGCCAGCAGCTTAGAACCAGATCAGCCCCAGCATTTT
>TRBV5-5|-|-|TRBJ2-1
CASSLTAGYNEQFF
TGTGCCAGCAGCTTGACGGCGGGGTACAATGAGCAGTTCTTC
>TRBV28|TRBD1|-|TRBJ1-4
CASSANRGPRGEKLFF
TGTGCCAGCAGTGCCAACAGGGGGCCCCGGGGAGAAAAACTGTTTTTT
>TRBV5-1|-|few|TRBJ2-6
CASSLAVSGANVLTF
TGCGCCAGCAGCTTGGCGGTATCCGGGGCCAACGTCCTGACTTTC
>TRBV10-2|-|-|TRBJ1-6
CASSVSGSDSPLHF
TGCGCCAGCAGTGTATCGGGATCGGATTCACCCCTCCACTTT
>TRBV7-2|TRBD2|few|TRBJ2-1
CASSSGLAGGLFYNEQFF
TGTGCCAGCAGCTCCGGACTAGCGGGGGGGCTGTTCTACAATGAGCAGTTCTTC
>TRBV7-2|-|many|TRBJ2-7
CASSLDGLGAAYEQYF
TGTGCCAGCAGCTTAGATGGGTTAGGAGCTGCCTACGAGCAGTACTTC
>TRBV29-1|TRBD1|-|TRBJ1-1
CSSGQTNTEAFF
TGCAGCTCGGGACAGACTAACACTGAAGCTTTCTTT
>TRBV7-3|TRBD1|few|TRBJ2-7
CASSRGADRGYEQYF
TGTGCCAGCAGCCGCGGGGCGGACAGGGGATACGAGCAGTACTTC
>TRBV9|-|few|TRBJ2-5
CASSPTWGRETQYF
TGTGCCAGCAGCCCAACTTGGGGCAGGGAGACCCAGTACTTC
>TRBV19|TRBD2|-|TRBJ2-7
CASSLAGSTYEQYF
TGTGCCAGTAGTCTAGCGGGATCTACCTACGAGCAGTACTTC
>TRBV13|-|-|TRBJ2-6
CASSLVRAPGANVLTF
TGTGCCAGCAGCTTAGTCAGGGCGCCTGGGGCCAACGTCCTGACTTTC
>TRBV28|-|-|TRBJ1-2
CASSYSYGYTF
TGTGCCAGCAGCTACAGTTATGGCTACACCTTC
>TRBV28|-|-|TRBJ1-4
CASSAVGADEKLFF
TGTGCCAGCAGTGCTGTAGGAGCGGATGAAAAACTGTTTTTT
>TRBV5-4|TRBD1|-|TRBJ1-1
CASSLEGALNTEAFF
TGTGCCAGCAGCTTGGAGGGGGCGCTGAACACTGAAGCTTTCTTT
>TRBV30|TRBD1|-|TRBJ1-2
CAWRPGTGPNNYGYTF
TGTGCCTGGAGGCCGGGGACAGGGCCCAATAACTATGGCTACACCTTC
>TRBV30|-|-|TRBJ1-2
CAWNPGLTNYGYTF
TGTGCCTGGAATCCAGGATTAACTAACTATGGCTACACCTTC
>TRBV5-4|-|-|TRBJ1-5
CASSQGVAAQPQHF
TGTGCCAGCAGCCAAGGGGTAGCCGCTCAGCCCCAGCATTTT
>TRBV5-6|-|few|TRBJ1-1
CASSGSGGEAFF
TGTGCCAGCAGCGGGAGCGGGGGTGAAGCTTTCTTT
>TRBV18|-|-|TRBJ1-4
CASFPRVGEKLFF
TGTGCCAGCTTCCCGCGGGTTGGAGAAAAACTGTTTTTT
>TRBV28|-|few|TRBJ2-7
CASTPGSEGSYEQYF
TGTGCCAGCACTCCGGGATCGGAGGGATCCTACGAGCAGTACTTC
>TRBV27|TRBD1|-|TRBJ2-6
CATQGAAGANVLTF
TGTGCCACCCAGGGGGCAGCTGGGGCCAACGTCCTGACTTTC
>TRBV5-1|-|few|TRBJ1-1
CASSLRQLYRTYTEAFF
TGCGCCAGCAGCTTACGGCAACTATACCGTACTTACACTGAAGCTTTCTTT
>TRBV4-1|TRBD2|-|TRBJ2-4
CASSQPVERGDKNIQYF
TGCGCCAGCAGCCAACCGGTCGAGCGGGGGGACAAAAACATTCAGTACTTC
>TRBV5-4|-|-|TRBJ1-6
CASSPLGQFNSPLHF
TGTGCCAGCAGCCCGCTGGGGCAGTTTAATTCACCCCTCCACTTT
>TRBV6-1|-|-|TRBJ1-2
CASSEGGGFGYGYTF
TGTGCCAGCAGTGAAGGTGGCGGGTTTGGCTATGGCTACACCTTC
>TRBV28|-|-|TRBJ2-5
CASMYNQETQYF
TGTGCCAGCATGTACAACCAAGAGACCCAGTACTTC
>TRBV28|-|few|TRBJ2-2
CASSLSRELFF
TGTGCCAGCAGTTTAAGCAGGGAGCTGTTTTTT
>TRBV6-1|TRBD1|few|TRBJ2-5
CATDRDSQETQYF
TGTGCCACCGACCGGGACAGCCAAGAGACCCAGTACTTC
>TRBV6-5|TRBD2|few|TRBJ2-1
CASRLAGGDEQFF
TGTGCCAGCAGGCTGGCGGGAGGGGATGAGCAGTTCTTC
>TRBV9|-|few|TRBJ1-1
CASSVGGRDTEAFF
TGTGCCAGCAGCGTAGGGGGGAGGGACACTGAAGCTTTCTTT
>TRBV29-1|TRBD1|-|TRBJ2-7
CSGAGTGGHEQYF
TGCAGCGGAGCCGGGACAGGGGGCCACGAGCAGTACTTC
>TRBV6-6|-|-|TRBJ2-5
CASELGPGGSQYF
TGTGCCAGCGAGTTGGGGCCTGGTGGTTCCCAGTACTTC
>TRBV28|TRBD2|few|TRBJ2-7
CASSLDSGRAYEQYF
TGTGCCAGCAGTTTGGATAGCGGGAGGGCATACGAGCAGTACTTC
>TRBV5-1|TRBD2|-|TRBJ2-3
CASSLAGSGPLDTQYF
TGCGCCAGCAGCTTGGCTGGTAGCGGGCCCTTGGATACGCAGTATTTT
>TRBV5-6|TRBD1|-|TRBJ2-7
CASSPGTVYEQYF
TGTGCCAGCAGCCCCGGGACAGTATACGAGCAGTACTTC
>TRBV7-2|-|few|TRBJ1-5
CASNPDSASNQPQHF
TGTGCCAGCAACCCCGACAGTGCTAGCAATCAGCCCCAGCATTTT
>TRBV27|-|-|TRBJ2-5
CASSFLGGPSQETQYF
TGTGCCAGCAGTTTCCTCGGGGGTCCGAGTCAAGAGACCCAGTACTTC
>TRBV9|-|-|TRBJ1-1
CASSPLVVQGKNTEAFF
TGTGCCAGCAGCCCCCTTGTCGTTCAGGGGAAAAACACTGAAGCTTTCTTT
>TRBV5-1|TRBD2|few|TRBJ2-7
CASSLASGSRYEQYF
TGCGCCAGCAGCTTGGCGAGCGGGAGCAGGTACGAGCAGTACTTC
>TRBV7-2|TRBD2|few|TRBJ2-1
CASSFDRTSGSHEQFF
TGTGCCAGCAGCTTCGACAGGACTAGCGGGAGCCATGAGCAGTTCTTC
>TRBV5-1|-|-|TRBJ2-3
CASSLRAERGDTQYF
TGCGCCAGCAGCTTAAGGGCAGAACGGGGAGATACGCAGTATTTT
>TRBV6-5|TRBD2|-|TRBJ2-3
CASGKRGGDTQYF
TGTGCCAGCGGGAAACGGGGGGGAGATACGCAGTATTTT
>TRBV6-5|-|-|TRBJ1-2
CASSYVGGSYTF
TGTGCCAGCAGTTATGTCGGCGGCAGCTACACCTTC
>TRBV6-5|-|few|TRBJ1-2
CASRDGQHYGYTF
TGTGCCAGCAGGGACGGACAGCACTATGGCTACACCTTC
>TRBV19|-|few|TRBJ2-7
CASSIAPGGNYEQYF
TGTGCCAGTAGTATAGCCCCAGGGGGGAACTACGAGCAGTACTTC
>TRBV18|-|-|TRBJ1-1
CASSPLLPAQEPNTEAFF
TGTGCCAGCTCACCCCTACTACCCGCACAGGAGCCGAACACTGAAGCTTTCTTT
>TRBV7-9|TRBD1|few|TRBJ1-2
CASATGDPYYGYTF
TGTGCCAGCGCAACAGGGGACCCGTACTATGGCTACACCTTC
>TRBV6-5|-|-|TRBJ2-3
CASSQRQSQTDTQYF
TGTGCCAGCAGTCAACGACAGTCCCAGACAGATACGCAGTATTTT
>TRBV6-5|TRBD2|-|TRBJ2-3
CASRRGVTDTQYF
TGTGCCAGTCGGCGGGGGGTCACAGATACGCAGTATTTT
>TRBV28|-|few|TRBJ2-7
CASSINMGSYEQYF
TGTGCCAGCAGCATAAATATGGGGAGCTACGAGCAGTACTTC
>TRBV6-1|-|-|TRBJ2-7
CASSENGGREQYF
TGTGCCAGCAGTGAAAACGGCGGGCGGGAGCAGTACTTC
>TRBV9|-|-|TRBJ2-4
CASSVAAGLAKNIQYF
TGTGCCAGCAGCGTGGCGGCGGGACTAGCCAAAAACATTCAGTACTTC
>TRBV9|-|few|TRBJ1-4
CASSVPQPATNEKLFF
TGTGCCAGCAGCGTTCCACAGCCAGCAACTAATGAAAAACTGTTTTTT
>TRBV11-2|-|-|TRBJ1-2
CASSPLGAGVIFTF
TGTGCCAGCAGCCCCCTGGGAGCGGGGGTGATCTTCACCTTC
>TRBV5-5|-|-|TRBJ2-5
CASSRTHF
TGTGCCAGCAGCCGGACTCACTTC